This record concerns one T cell receptor beta chain sequence. Its target is unknown. The CDR3 end lies 3 residues beyond the end of the read and is filled in from the germline J gene. Produced via immunoSEQ multiplex PCR; TCRdb's table is partial and in-frame only. This sample's table reports about 14,000 clones. The CDR3 has 15 residues. The V gene end was trimmed by 2 bases and the J gene end by 7 bases; junction bases not matched to a gene: 9. CDR1 is SGHKS, CDR2 YYEKEE, per germline (reference sequence). Mixed chimerism was transient after nonmyeloablative marrow transplants from related graft donors. Unstimulated regulatory T cells (CD4+CD25+CD127-), CD4+CD25- non-regulatory cells, CD4 and CD8 cells were FACS-sorted from thawed PBMCs. These data originate in a study of Tregs in tolerant kidney transplant recipients. Regarding the study as a whole: Biological reproducibility was not directly addressed in this study. Activated donor B cell expansion appeared to reveal the most relevant donor-specific TCRbeta repertoire. Nucleotide sequences could not be compared across some patients' samples due to primer changes.

The sample in question was CD8+ T cells from blood (PBMCs), obtained 6 months after the transplant. V is TRBV5-5 and J is TRBJ1-5, with 7 bases lining up with TRBD1. The TCR sequence derives from a human patient who received a combined kidney and bone marrow transplant. Some of these T cells may belong to the graft donor. The DNA read from the CDR3 is TGTGCCAGCAGCTTATCCGGGACAGAAGGACAGCCC. The encoded protein is CASSLSGTEGQP. The full CDR3 protein reads CASSLSGTEGQPQHF.